This entry concerns a single TCR beta chain. No antigen is known for it. The sample holds no much larger clone one base away, and base qualities are not on file. Collaborating institutions collected whole blood in K2EDTA tubes following their own protocols. For TCRbeta analysis, collaborators shipped samples as frozen whole blood, isolated PBMCs, or DNA extracted from either of those sample types. CDR1 and CDR2 are drawn from the germline V gene (reference sequence): WNHNN, SYGVQD. CDR3 length: 16 amino acids, cysteine to phenylalanine. Just CDR3 DNA is preserved here, 48 bases in frame from base 1. At the junction V is shortened by 3 bases and J by 3 bases, with 17 bases in between. This specimen comes from a study of blood T cell repertoires in COVID-19 (dated by TCRdb to between 2020 and 2021). Looking at the study overall: Samples from collaborators originated in the United States, Italy and Spain and spanned both the acute and convalescent phases of COVID-19. The material from the prospective study consisted of cDNA or gDNA derived from T cells, B-cell-depleted T cells, or PBMCs. Subjects who had been exposed to COVID-19, were actively infected with it, or had recovered from it provided the deeply sampled blood TCRbeta repertoires that made up the dataset. The repertoires were made available in a free public database intended to serve as a resource for research on the immune response to SARS-CoV-2. Samples were obtained from the ongoing ImmuneRACE study (first 160 participants) and from over 1,000 subjects provided by 6 global collaborators. A de-identified subject ID, COVID-19 status, age in years and sex were almost always included in the sample metadata. Where available, HLA class I and class II types were taken from metadata supplied by the sample provider and were not determined by assay-based typing. General findings and caveats noted by the study authors: The amount of clinical and demographic metadata varied by source and participant and was provided uncurated.

The immunoSEQ Assay, a bias-controlled multiplex PCR, was used to amplify TCRbeta CDR3 regions from genomic DNA. On the study's bioinformatics: Nucleated cell counts per sample were estimated from amplification of reference gene primers within the assay. Sequence reads were collapsed and filtered to measure the absolute abundance of every unique TCRbeta CDR3 rearrangement. For each sample, productive Simpson clonality was calculated by taking the square root of Simpson's diversity index across productive rearrangements. TCRdb obtained this table from immuneACCESS and retained in-frame rearrangements with V and J assigned. These tables miss some clones; where compared with another copy, unresolved V genes account for less than half of the shortfall, and the remainder is unexplained. V and J calls and clone size follow that table, whereas D and trimming were derived from the DNA. The sample yields under 350,000 clones; more than 85% were counted once. Approximately 4.3% of the sample is in the top ten clones.

Sequencing was carried out using peripheral blood. This chain joins TRBV10-1 to TRBJ1-1; tentative D gene TRBD1, with 5 bases matching. This TCR derives from a man aged 35 to 55 with acute or convalescent COVID-19. The base sequence is TGCGCCAGCAGTGATGGGAGCCAGGCGGGGGACACTGAAGCTTTCTTT. The resulting protein is CASSDGSQAGDTEAFF.